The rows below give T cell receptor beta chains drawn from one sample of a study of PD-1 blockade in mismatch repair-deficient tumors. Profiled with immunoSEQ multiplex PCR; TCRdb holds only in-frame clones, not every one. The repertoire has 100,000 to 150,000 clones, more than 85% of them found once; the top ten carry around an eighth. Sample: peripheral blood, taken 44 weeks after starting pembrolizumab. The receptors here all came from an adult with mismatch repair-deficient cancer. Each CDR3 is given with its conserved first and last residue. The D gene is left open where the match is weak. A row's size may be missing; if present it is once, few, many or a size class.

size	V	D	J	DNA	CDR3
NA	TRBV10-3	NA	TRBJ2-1	TGTGCCATCAGGGATGGACAGCCCTTATACAATGAGCAGTTCTTC	CAIRDGQPLYNEQFF
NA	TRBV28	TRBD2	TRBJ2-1	TGTGCCAGCACCTCGCCCGGACTAGCCCTTCAGGGAGCCTACAATGAGCAGTTCTTC	CASTSPGLALQGAYNEQFF
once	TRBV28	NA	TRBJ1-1	TGTGCCAGCACCACCGGAGGGCTGAACACTGAAGCTTTCTTT	CASTTGGLNTEAFF
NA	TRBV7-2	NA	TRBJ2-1	TGTGCCAGCAGCTTATGGGAGAGGGATGAGCAGTTCTTC	CASSLWERDEQFF
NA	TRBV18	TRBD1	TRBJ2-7	TGTGCCAGCTCAAGGACAGGGGTGAGGGGCGGAAACCCCTACGAGCAGTACTTC	CASSRTGVRGGNPYEQYF
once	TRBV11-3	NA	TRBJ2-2	TGTGCCAGCAGCCGCCGGGGCACCGGGGAGCTGTTTTTT	CASSRRGTGELFF
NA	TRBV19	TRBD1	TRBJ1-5	TGTGCCAGTACCAGGGCTTCGGACAGGGGCGATCAGCCCCAGCATTTT	CASTRASDRGDQPQHF
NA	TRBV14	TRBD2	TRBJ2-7	TGTGCCAGCAGCTGGGGGGGGAGCAACGAGCAGTACTTC	CASSWGGSNEQYF
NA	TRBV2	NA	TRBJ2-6	TGTGCCAGCAGTGATGCGGGTTCGTCTGGGGCCAACGTCCTGACTTTC	CASSDAGSSGANVLTF
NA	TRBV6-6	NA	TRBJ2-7	TGTGCCAGCACATCGACTAGTGCCTACGAGCAGTACTTC	CASTSTSAYEQYF
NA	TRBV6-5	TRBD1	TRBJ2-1	TGTGCCAGCAAATCTTCCGGGACAGGGGACAATGAGCAGTTCTTC	CASKSSGTGDNEQFF
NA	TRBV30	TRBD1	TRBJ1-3	TGTGCCTGGGGACAGGGGAGGGACACCATATATTTT	CAWGQGRDTIYF
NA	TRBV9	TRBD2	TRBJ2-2	TGTGCCAGCAGCCGCGCGGGAGTCGGGGAGCTGTTTTTT	CASSRAGVGELFF
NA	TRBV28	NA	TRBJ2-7	TGTGCCAGCCGGACAGTCCGGGGCTACGAGCAGTACTTC	CASRTVRGYEQYF
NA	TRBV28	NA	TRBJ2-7	TGTGCCAGCAGTTTATTTAGTAGGGCCGAGCAGTACTTC	CASSLFSRAEQYF
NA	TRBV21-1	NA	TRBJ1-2	TGTGCCAGCAGCAAATCGGCCAACTATGGCTACACCTTC	CASSKSANYGYTF
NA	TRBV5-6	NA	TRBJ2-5	TGTGCCAGCAGCTTGGGCCCCTCAGGAGAGACCCAGTACTTC	CASSLGPSGETQYF
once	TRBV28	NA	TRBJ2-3	TGTGCCAGCAGTTTATCGCTACGACGGAGTAGCACAGATACGCAGTATTTT	CASSLSLRRSSTDTQYF
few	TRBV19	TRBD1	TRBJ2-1	TGTGCCAGTAGTAATAGTGGGACAGGGGGCTATGAGCAGTTCTTC	CASSNSGTGGYEQFF
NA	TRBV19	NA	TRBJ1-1	TGTGCCAGTAGTAGGAGAGGGGACACTGAAGCTTTCTTT	CASSRRGDTEAFF
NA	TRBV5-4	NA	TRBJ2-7	TGTGCCAGCAGCCCCCATCAGGGGAGGGGCTACGAGCAGTACTTC	CASSPHQGRGYEQYF
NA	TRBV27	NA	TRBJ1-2	TGTGCCAGCAGTACCACGCCGGCGGGCTATGGCTACACCTTC	CASSTTPAGYGYTF